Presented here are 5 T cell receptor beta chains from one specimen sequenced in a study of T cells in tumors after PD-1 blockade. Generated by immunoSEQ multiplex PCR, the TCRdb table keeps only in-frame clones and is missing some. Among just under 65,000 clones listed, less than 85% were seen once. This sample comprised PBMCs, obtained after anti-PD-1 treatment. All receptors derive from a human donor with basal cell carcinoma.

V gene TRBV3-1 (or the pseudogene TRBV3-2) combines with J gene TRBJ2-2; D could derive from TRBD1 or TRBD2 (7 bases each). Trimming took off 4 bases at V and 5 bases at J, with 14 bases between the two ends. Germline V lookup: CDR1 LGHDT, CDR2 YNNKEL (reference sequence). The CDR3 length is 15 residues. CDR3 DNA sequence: TGTGCCAGCAGCCGCAGGGGGGGGATAACCGGGGAGCTGTTTTTT. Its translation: CASSRRGGITGELFF.

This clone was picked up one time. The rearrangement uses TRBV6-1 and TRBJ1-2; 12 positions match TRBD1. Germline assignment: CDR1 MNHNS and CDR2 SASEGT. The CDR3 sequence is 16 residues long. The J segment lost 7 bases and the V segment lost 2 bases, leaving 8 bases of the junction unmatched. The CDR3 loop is CASSERGGQGAFGYTF. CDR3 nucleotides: TGTGCCAGCAGTGAAAGGGGGGGACAGGGGGCATTTGGCTACACCTTC.

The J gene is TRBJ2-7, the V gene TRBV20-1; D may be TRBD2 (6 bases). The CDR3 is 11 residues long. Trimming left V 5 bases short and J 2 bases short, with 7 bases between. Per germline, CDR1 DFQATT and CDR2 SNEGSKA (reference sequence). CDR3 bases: TGCAGTGCTGGGGGGACCTACGAGCAGTACTTC. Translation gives CSAGGTYEQYF.

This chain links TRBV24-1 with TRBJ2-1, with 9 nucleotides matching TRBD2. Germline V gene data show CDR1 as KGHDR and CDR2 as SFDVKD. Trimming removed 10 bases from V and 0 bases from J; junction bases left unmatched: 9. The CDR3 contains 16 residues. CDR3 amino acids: CATDTGTSLSYNEQFF. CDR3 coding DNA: TGTGCCACGGATACCGGGACTAGCCTCTCCTACAATGAGCAGTTCTTC.

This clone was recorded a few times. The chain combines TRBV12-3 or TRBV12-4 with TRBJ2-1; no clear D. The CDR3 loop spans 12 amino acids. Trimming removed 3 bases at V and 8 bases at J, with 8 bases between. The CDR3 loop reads CASSFEVDEQFF. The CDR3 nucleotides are TGTGCCAGCAGTTTCGAGGTCGATGAGCAGTTCTTC.